This record looks at one TCR beta chain sequence and its context. Antigen specificity is unknown. TCRdb reprocessed the 5' RACE reads, keeping one entry per CDR3 protein, no DNA. The repertoire table contains more than 95,000 distinct CDR3 sequences. Germline CDR1 MNHEY, CDR2 SMNVEV (reference sequence). CDR3 length: 13 amino acids. These data belong to a study of monozygotic twins with inflammatory bowel disease. Study-wide results and limits: Healthy co-twins exceeded IBD patients in TCRbeta diversity as measured by inverse Simpson.

The source material was blood. The chain carries TRBV27 and TRBJ1-6. This TCR derives from a human donor with ulcerative colitis or Crohn's disease, or a healthy co-twin of an affected twin (not recorded which). CDR3 sequence reads: CASWGVGNSPLHF.